Shown below are 9 T cell receptor beta chains from a single sample sequenced in a study of shared clonotypes between healthy human individuals. The table came from immunoSEQ multiplex PCR; TCRdb's copy has only in-frame clones and leaves some out. The data contain roughly 2.4 million clones, about 94% of them singletons. Input material: naive CD4+ T cells sorted from blood. Regarding subset: CD45RA+ positively selected. These receptor sequences come from a man between 18 and 29 years old in good health.

This chain links TRBV4-3 with TRBJ2-2, with D possibly being TRBD1 or TRBD2 (5 bases each). Germline CDR1 and CDR2: LGHNA and YSLEER. The CDR3 covers 16 residues. V was pared by 4 bases and J by 3 bases, with 15 bases between. The CDR3 region has the DNA TGCGCCAGCAGCCGCGCCGGGACGAGGGACACCGGGGAGCTGTTTTTT. Protein sequence: CASSRAGTRDTGELFF.

To note about this clone: This same CDR3 is encoded by further DNA sequences in the sample. V usage is TRBV11-2 and J usage is TRBJ1-5; D unresolved. Trimming took 0 bases from V and 0 from J, leaving 6 bases between them. In germline, CDR1 is SGHAT, CDR2 FQNNGV. This CDR3 spans 15 amino acids. The DNA of the CDR3 is TGTGCCAGCAGCTTAGATTTGGGTAGCAATCAGCCCCAGCATTTT. This sequence encodes CASSLDLGSNQPQHF.

The gene calls are TRBV4-1 and TRBJ1-4; 7 bases are shared with TRBD1. Germline V lookup: CDR1 MGHRA, CDR2 YSYEKL. The trim removed 0 bases at V and 10 bases at J, leaving 5 bases unmatched. There are 14 residues in the CDR3. The CDR3 sequence: CASSQEGQVLKLFF. The CDR3 bases are TGCGCCAGCAGCCAAGAAGGACAGGTTTTAAAACTGTTTTTT.

The chain carries TRBV28 and TRBJ2-5; the match to TRBD2 covers 7 bases. J lost 5 bases, V lost 6 bases, and 24 bases had no gene match. Germline V CDR1 and CDR2: MDHEN, SYDVKM. This CDR3 comprises 19 residues. CDR3 coding DNA: TGTGCCAGCAGCCTAGGGGAAGGGAAGCGGGGAAGAAAAGGGGAGACCCAGTACTTC. This gives the protein CASSLGEGKRGRKGETQYF. Looking up the rest from reference TRBV28 and TRBJ2-5 gives the full variable domain: DVKVTQSSRYLVKRTGEKVFLECVQDMDHENMFWYRQDPGLGLRLIYFSYDVKMKEKGDIPEGYSVSREKKERFSLILESASTNQTSMYLCASSLGEGKRGRKGETQYFGPGTRLLVL.

The genes are TRBV7-9 and TRBJ2-3; D is unresolved. Trimming shortened V by 1 base and J by 8 bases, and 7 bases separated the two germline ends. The CDR3 runs 12 residues. Germline lookup yields CDR1 SEHNR and CDR2 FQNEAQ (reference sequence). This CDR3 reads CASSLELVTQYF. CDR3 in DNA: TGTGCCAGCAGCTTAGAGTTGGTTACGCAGTATTTT.

The rearrangement joins TRBV12-5 to TRBJ2-1; the match to TRBD2 covers 12 bases. V was pared by 1 base and J by 6 bases, with 10 bases of the junction left unmatched. Germline CDR1 is LGHNT and CDR2 is FRNRAP. This CDR3 is 18 amino acids long. The DNA of the CDR3 is TGTGCTAGTGGTTTGGCAGAAAAACTAGCGGGAGGACCCAATGAGCAGTTCTTC. Translated: CASGLAEKLAGGPNEQFF.

Comment on this clone: Other DNA variants within this sample encode the same CDR3. V usage is TRBV30 and J usage is TRBJ2-2; possible D gene TRBD1, 6 bases. Trimming removed 0 bases at V and 0 bases at J, with 8 bases between. The CDR3 sequence is 15 residues long. Germline V gives CDR1 GTSNPN, CDR2 SVGIG (reference sequence). CDR3 DNA: TGTGCCTGGAGTGTAGGGGGATCGAACACCGGGGAGCTGTTTTTT. This codes for CAWSVGGSNTGELFF.

V and J are TRBV7-2 and TRBJ2-7; D may be TRBD1 or TRBD2 (7 bases each). The V gene's germline CDR1 is SGHTA and CDR2 FQGNSA. The V end lost 5 bases, the J end lost 2 bases, and 16 bases lay between the germline ends. The length of the CDR3 is 15 residues. CDR3 bases: TGTGCCAGCAGCATATTGACAGGGACTACCTACGAGCAGTACTTC. Its translation: CASSILTGTTYEQYF. Full variable domain (rest looked up from reference TRBV7-2 and TRBJ2-7): GAGVSQSPSNKVTEKGKDVELRCDPISGHTALYWYRQSLGQGLEFLIYFQGNSAPDKSGLPSDRFSAERTGGSVSTLTIQRTQQEDSAVYLCASSILTGTTYEQYFGPGTRLTVT.

In the case of this clone: Other DNA variants within this sample encode the same CDR3. The CDR3 spells CASSLAGGPTDTQYF. DNA for the CDR3: TGTGCCAGCAGTTTAGCGGGGGGCCCCACAGATACGCAGTATTTT. The rearrangement uses TRBV28 and TRBJ2-3, with TRBD2 identical over 8 bases. This CDR3 has 15 amino acids. Trimming cost V 2 bases and J 2 bases; bases outside gene matches: 3. Germline V CDR1 and CDR2: MDHEN, SYDVKM.